These T cell receptor beta chains were read from a single sample in a study of OX40 agonist ivuxolimab in advanced cancers. TCRdb's table, derived via immunoSEQ multiplex PCR, lists solely in-frame clones and lacks some. The table records 53,000 or so clones, over 80% of them present only once. The sample consisted of CD4+ or CD8+ T cells sorted from blood, taken in a trial of the OX40 agonist ivuxolimab. These receptors were obtained from an adult with an advanced solid tumor such as melanoma, head and neck, liver or kidney cancer. CDR3s leave out the opening cysteine and the closing phenylalanine or tryptophan.

length,V,CDR3
12,TRBV29-1,SVVLPDRPYEQY
12,TRBV11-3,ASSFSGVTDTQY
12,TRBV5-1,ASSLGGIGTEAF
10,TRBV6-5,ASSYQNNEQF
10,TRBV4-3,ASSQDFNVQL
13,TRBV5-1,ASSLTPIATYEQY
11,TRBV10-2,ASRDGGDYGYT
14,TRBV27,ASSRERVLRHYEQY
15,TRBV5-1,ASKPDMGGAFTDTQY
12,TRBV10-3,AISPGQGPYGYT
12,TRBV11-2,ASSSGQGSTEAF
12,TRBV6-5,ASSYVRTEKTQY
13,TRBV6-1,ASGPPSGRADTQY
13,TRBV27,ASSLQRGYTDTQY
13,TRBV27,ASSPLWTDNSPLH
12,TRBV5-1,ASSLERAPLGYT
13,TRBV4-3,ASSHSQGWSSPLH
16,TRBV19,ASSIRWRSSGSGDTQY
15,TRBV11-3,ASSLVWAGLAKNIQY
12,TRBV12-5,ASGQAISGYGYT
12,TRBV19,ASSISGENTEAF
13,TRBV4-1,ASSQPQAGQETQY
11,TRBV7-9,ASSISVEGGAF
16,TRBV6-4,ASSGGDRGRKGNYGYT
13,TRBV7-9,ASSFQGATGHEQF
11,TRBV2,ASSEEANYGYT
9,TRBV20-1,SGLLAYGYT
15,TRBV7-6,ASSPPGAGLRDGELF
13,TRBV2,ASRARDRGGNTIY
14,TRBV7-6,ASSLGAVRSGNTIY
9,TRBV2,ASSEWSEQY
12,TRBV11-2,ASRLSGSSYEQY
13,TRBV4-2,ASSQDRRSEEKLF
10,TRBV29-1,SVARGPETQY
13,TRBV4-1,ASSQGVTRDYEQY
12,TRBV7-9,ASSSLTGLYGYT
9,TRBV30,AWSGGWSYT
13,TRBV5-4,ASSLADGMNTEAF
14,TRBV5-1,ASSLVAGTGIYEQY
13,TRBV4-2,ASSQVAASYNEQF
12,TRBV4-3,ASSQGGGNEKLF
11,TRBV9,ASSVVPRDEQF
14,TRBV19,ASSTTGTNIGTEAF
10,TRBV11-3,ASSLSGEKLF
16,TRBV4-1,ASSQGSKGDRANEKLF